These T cell receptor beta chains were read from a single sample in a study of shared clonotypes between healthy human individuals. Libraries were prepared by immunoSEQ multiplex PCR; TCRdb keeps only in-frame clonotypes and omits some of them. The sample has 400,000 to 500,000 clones, 75% to 85% seen once. Sequencing used PBMCs. The receptors derive from a woman in her 40s in good health. Some clones in this sample may be carry-over from other donors' samples. Each CDR3 is given with its conserved first and last residue. Fields, in order: clone size, V gene, J gene, D gene, CDR3 DNA, CDR3 protein. The D gene is left open where the match is weak. Rows may omit the clone size; those that give it use once, few, many or a size class.

.	TRBV2	TRBJ2-3	.	TGTGCCAGCGGGTCTGGCACAGATACGCAGTATTTT	CASGSGTDTQYF
.	TRBV30	TRBJ2-7	TRBD1	TGTGCCTGGAGCCCCTCTCGGACAGGCTTAATCTACGAGCAGTACTTC	CAWSPSRTGLIYEQYF
few	TRBV19	TRBJ1-1	TRBD1	TGTGCCAGCCGGGACAGGGGAAACACTGAAGCTTTCTTT	CASRDRGNTEAFF
.	TRBV11-3	TRBJ2-2	.	TGTGCCAGCAGCTATACACCCGGGGAGCTGTTTTTT	CASSYTPGELFF
.	TRBV7-8	TRBJ1-3	TRBD1	TGTGCCAGCAGCCCGGGACAGGGAGCAAGAGGAAACACCATATATTTT	CASSPGQGARGNTIYF
few	TRBV5-1	TRBJ2-5	TRBD1	TGCGCCAGCAGCTACATGACAGGGGGCGGAGAGACCCAGTACTTC	CASSYMTGGGETQYF
.	TRBV7-2	TRBJ2-3	.	TGTGCCAGCAGCTTAGTCGGGGCGGGACGCACAGATACGCAGTATTTT	CASSLVGAGRTDTQYF
once	TRBV25-1	TRBJ1-2	.	TGTGCCAGCAGTGAATCCCACAGGGATAATAACTATGGCTACACCTTC	CASSESHRDNNYGYTF
.	TRBV6-1	TRBJ1-6	.	TGTGCCAGCAGTGAACATTCCGCCGCGGCGGATTCACCCCTCCACTTT	CASSEHSAAADSPLHF
once	TRBV19	TRBJ1-1	.	TGTGCCAGTAGTATGACAGTCGCTGAAGCTTTCTTT	CASSMTVAEAFF
few	TRBV18	TRBJ2-3	TRBD1	TGTGCCAGCTCACCGGGACAGGGAACTACGCAGTATTTT	CASSPGQGTTQYF
.	TRBV5-1	TRBJ2-5	.	TGCGCCAGCAGCTTTTACGGAGAGACCCAGTACTTC	CASSFYGETQYF
.	TRBV30	TRBJ1-1	.	TGTGCCTGGAGCCCAGGGGCCTACACTGAAGCTTTCTTT	CAWSPGAYTEAFF
.	TRBV9	TRBJ2-3	.	TGTGCCAGCAGCGTAGGAAGCACAGATACGCAGTATTTT	CASSVGSTDTQYF
.	TRBV2	TRBJ2-7	TRBD1	TGTGCCAGCAGCGCCGGGACAGGGGGCTCCTACGAGCAGTACTTC	CASSAGTGGSYEQYF
.	TRBV18	TRBJ2-5	.	TGTGCCAGCTCACCGGACCTTAAGGAGACCCAGTACTTC	CASSPDLKETQYF
.	TRBV11-2	TRBJ1-1	.	TGTGCCAGCAACCGCTTCGGGCTTGACACTGAAGCTTTCTTT	CASNRFGLDTEAFF
.	TRBV30	TRBJ2-3	.	TGTGCCTGGAGTGTAAAGGGGCGGGACACAGATACGCAGTATTTT	CAWSVKGRDTDTQYF
.	TRBV20-1	TRBJ2-1	.	TGCTGTGCCCCGCTGCGTGAGCAGTTCTTC	CCAPLREQFF
.	TRBV21-1	TRBJ2-3	.	TGTGCCAGCAGCAAAGGGGACTCTTGTGGACTCACAGATACGCAGTATTTT	CASSKGDSCGLTDTQYF
.	TRBV19	TRBJ2-2	TRBD1	TGTGCCAGTAGTATCCAGGGGGCTAACGGGGAGCTGTTTTTT	CASSIQGANGELFF
.	TRBV6-5	TRBJ2-7	TRBD1	TGTGCCAGCAGTTACGGCACAGGGGGCCCGGGCGAGCAGTACTTC	CASSYGTGGPGEQYF
many	TRBV28	TRBJ1-1	.	TGTGCCAGCAGGGATCCGGGACGGAGGTTGAACACTGAAGCTTTCTTT	CASRDPGRRLNTEAFF
.	TRBV29-1	TRBJ1-1	.	TGCAGCTCCCGGGGAGGAGGGAGCACTGAAGCTTTCTTT	CSSRGGGSTEAFF
.	TRBV19	TRBJ1-4	.	TGTGCCAGTAGTCCAGGGCAAGGAACTGAAAAACTGTTTTTT	CASSPGQGTEKLFF
.	TRBV30	TRBJ2-3	.	TGTGCCTGGAGTAAGAGTACCACAGATACGCAGTATTTT	CAWSKSTTDTQYF
once	TRBV5-1	TRBJ2-7	.	TGCGCCAGCAGCTCGGGACAAATTCTCTACGAGCAGTACTTC	CASSSGQILYEQYF
once	TRBV7-9	TRBJ2-2	.	TGTGCCAGCCGCGGTTGGTCCGGGGAGCTGTTTTTT	CASRGWSGELFF
.	TRBV30	TRBJ1-2	.	TGTGCCTGGAGTATAACCCACCGCTATGGCTACACCTTC	CAWSITHRYGYTF
.	TRBV7-9	TRBJ2-1	TRBD2	TGTGCCAGCAGCCAACTAGCGGGAGGGCATGAGCAGTTCTTC	CASSQLAGGHEQFF
.	TRBV11-2	TRBJ2-1	.	TGTGCCAGCAGCTTAGGGAGGAGCTCCTACAATGAGCAGTTCTTC	CASSLGRSSYNEQFF
once	TRBV9	TRBJ2-1	.	TGTGCCAGCAGCTTTAGCATGAGCTCCTACAATGAGCAGTTCTTC	CASSFSMSSYNEQFF
.	TRBV7-2	TRBJ2-7	.	TGTGCCAGCAGCTCCCTTCGGGAGCTCAGCTACGAGCAGTACTTC	CASSSLRELSYEQYF
.	TRBV6-1	TRBJ1-5	.	TGTGCCAGCAGTGACCAGCCCTCGACGCCCCAGCATTTT	CASSDQPSTPQHF
many	TRBV28	TRBJ1-2	.	TGTGCCAGCAGACCTACACGTGGCTACACCTTC	CASRPTRGYTF
few	TRBV6-5	TRBJ1-1	.	TGTGCCAGCAGTTACGGGGCCGCTACTGAAGCTTTCTTT	CASSYGAATEAFF
few	TRBV6-6	TRBJ1-1	.	TGTGCCAGCAGGATACAGGGGAACACTGAAGCTTTCTTT	CASRIQGNTEAFF
.	TRBV5-8	TRBJ2-7	TRBD2	TGTGCCAGCAGCCTACTAGCGGGAAACTTCTACGAGCAGTACTTC	CASSLLAGNFYEQYF
.	TRBV11-2	TRBJ1-1	.	TGTGCCAGCAGCCTGGGGGGGGCCATGAACACTGAAGCTTTCTTT	CASSLGGAMNTEAFF
.	TRBV4-1	TRBJ1-1	TRBD1	TGCGCCAGCAGCCAAATAGACAGGGGACCTACTGAAGCTTTCTTT	CASSQIDRGPTEAFF
.	TRBV5-1	TRBJ2-1	.	TGCGCCAGCAGCAACCACCCCGACTTGTACAATGAGCAGTTCTTC	CASSNHPDLYNEQFF
once	TRBV2	TRBJ2-7	.	TGTGCCAGCAGTGGGCGGTCGCAGGCTCCGTTGGAAGAGCAGTACTTC	CASSGRSQAPLEEQYF
.	TRBV28	TRBJ2-2	TRBD1	TGTGCCAGCAGTTTATTTATAGGGGGCAGGGCGAACACCGGGGAGCTGTTTTTT	CASSLFIGGRANTGELFF
few	TRBV29-1	TRBJ2-7	TRBD2	TGCAGCGTTGAAGCTTCGGGACTAGCGGGAGTCGACGAGCAGTACTTC	CSVEASGLAGVDEQYF
.	TRBV10-3	TRBJ1-5	.	TGTGCCATCAGTGAGGGGGGACCGAACAGCAATCAGCCCCAGCATTTT	CAISEGGPNSNQPQHF
.	TRBV19	TRBJ1-4	.	TGTGCCAGTAGTCCGCCCGGGCTAAAGGGTGAAAAACTGTTTTTT	CASSPPGLKGEKLFF
.	TRBV7-9	TRBJ2-2	.	TGTGCCAGCAGCTCCAGACAGCAAACGAACACCGGGGAGCTGTTTTTT	CASSSRQQTNTGELFF
many	TRBV4-3	TRBJ2-2	.	TGCGCCAGCAGCTTCAGAAGGGGGACCGGGGAGCTGTTTTTT	CASSFRRGTGELFF
.	TRBV5-1	TRBJ2-1	TRBD2	TGCGCCAGCAGCTTTTGGACTAGCGCAAGCTCCTACAATGAGCAGTTCTTC	CASSFWTSASSYNEQFF
.	TRBV27	TRBJ1-4	.	TGTGCCAGCAGCCGGAGCTACGGGAATGAAAAACTGTTTTTT	CASSRSYGNEKLFF
.	TRBV6-6	TRBJ2-7	TRBD2	TGTGCCAGCAGTTCCGGGACTAGCGGGAGGCCTGGCGAGCAGTACTTC	CASSSGTSGRPGEQYF
.	TRBV7-6	TRBJ2-7	TRBD1	TGTGCCAGCAGCTACCCGGGACAGGGCGTCTACGAGCAGTACTTC	CASSYPGQGVYEQYF
.	TRBV19	TRBJ1-1	.	TGTGCCAGGGGACCGGGGCCTGAGTACACTGAAGCTTTCTTT	CARGPGPEYTEAFF